This TCR beta chain was profiled in a study of shared clonotypes between healthy human individuals. Study background: The people who gave samples were two women and a few men aged 18 to 49. Study-wide results and caveats: In the sorted subsets, rarefaction showed sequencing was incomplete despite large depth. Clonotype sharing among donors, it was expected, would be affected by sequencing depth.

Some clones are missing from TCRdb's copy, which holds only in-frame ones; the method was immunoSEQ multiplex PCR. The table lists about 1.5 million clones, roughly 96% of them singletons. On this clone: Its antigen remains unidentified.

CDR3 length: 16 residues. Germline V gene lookup returns CDR1 SGHVS and CDR2 FQNEAQ. With V trimmed by 2 bases and J by 6 bases, 10 bases remained unmatched. The chain recombines TRBV7-8 with TRBJ2-1, with 7 bases fitting TRBD2. The receptor's source is a man in his thirties or forties in good health. Material for sequencing was naive CD4+ T cells sorted from blood. Specified subset: CD45RA+ positively selected. CDR3 protein: CASSLFGTSAGNEQFF. The CDR3 nucleotides read TGTGCCAGCAGCTTATTTGGTACTAGCGCTGGCAATGAGCAGTTCTTC.